This T cell receptor (beta chain) was identified in a study of blood T cell repertoires in COVID-19. In the source study's methods: Reference gene primer amplification yielded estimated nucleated cell counts. Profiled with immunoSEQ multiplex PCR; TCRdb holds only in-frame clones, not every one. D and trimming were read from the DNA, whereas the V and J calls and clone size are those reported in that table. The sample shows around 10,000 clones, roughly 89% of them seen only once. This clone has only one observation. V was clipped by 1 base and J by 6 bases, with 5 bases between them. The germline V gene has CDR1 SGHTA and CDR2 FQGNSA. The CDR3 sequence is 12 residues long.

The sequenced sample consisted of peripheral blood. This TCR came from a human donor in a cohort sampled during active COVID-19. The genes are TRBV7-2 and TRBJ2-3; no clear D gene. The CDR3 protein is CASSLDTDTQYF. In DNA, the CDR3 is TGTGCCAGCAGCTTAGATACTGATACGCAGTATTTT.